The 20 T cell receptor beta chains in this list originate from one sample, sequenced in a study of blood T cell repertoires in COVID-19 (TCRdb year 2020). Library method: the immunoSEQ multiplex PCR assay. As stored in TCRdb, this immuneACCESS dataset retains in-frame rearrangements with V and J assigned. A fraction of the clones does not appear; measured against another copy, unresolved V genes explain less than half of the discrepancy, and the remainder lacks a known reason. The sample includes around 290,000 clones, with about nine tenths observed a single time. The top ten hold roughly 3% of the sample. Sequenced input: PBMCs or T cells enriched from blood (not recorded which). These receptors were obtained from a woman younger than 30 who had recovered from COVID-19.

The chain combines TRBV6-5 with TRBJ2-7, with a weak D call TRBD1 (5 bases). Germline V lookup: CDR1 MNHEY, CDR2 SVGAGI. There are 12 residues in the CDR3. Trimming removed 6 bases from V and 4 bases from J, with 10 bases in between. The CDR3 sequence: CASRATDYEQYF. Written as DNA, the CDR3 is TGTGCCAGCAGGGCGACAGATTACGAGCAGTACTTC.

The chain is built from TRBV7-9 and TRBJ2-1; D might be TRBD1 (6 bases). The length of the CDR3 is 14 residues. Trimming left V 5 bases short and J 5 bases short, with 13 bases between. Germline values: CDR1 SEHNR, CDR2 FQNEAQ (reference sequence). The CDR3: CASSRFGDNNEQFF. In nucleotides, the CDR3 is TGTGCCAGCAGCCGATTCGGGGACAACAATGAGCAGTTCTTC.

The rearrangement uses TRBV28 and TRBJ2-6; tentatively, D is TRBD2 (6 bases). This CDR3 spans 16 amino acids. The V end lost 4 bases, the J end lost 3 bases, and 13 bases lay between the germline ends. CDR1 and CDR2 (germline): MDHEN, SYDVKM. The chain's CDR3 is CASSSSWGVGANVLTF. CDR3 nucleotide sequence: TGTGCCAGCAGTTCCTCCTGGGGGGTTGGGGCCAACGTCCTGACTTTC.

The chain employs TRBV6-5 and TRBJ2-7; 10 bases fit TRBD1. The germline V gene has CDR1 MNHEY and CDR2 SVGAGI. There are 14 residues in the CDR3. V shed 5 bases, J shed 3 bases, and the junction held 4 bases outside the gene matches. The CDR3 spells CASSPGQGVYEQYF. For the CDR3, the DNA is TGTGCCAGCAGTCCCGGACAGGGGGTCTACGAGCAGTACTTC.

The genes are TRBV6-5 and TRBJ1-2; no firm D call. Trimming removed 2 bases at V and 8 bases at J, with 12 bases between. The CDR3 is made up of 13 amino acids. Germline V gene sequence: CDR1 MNHEY, CDR2 SVGAGI. The CDR3 DNA sequence: TGTGCCAGCAGTTACGCGGGCCTAGGCGGCTACACCTTC. Amino acid sequence: CASSYAGLGGYTF.

V usage is TRBV19 and J usage is TRBJ2-2, with 8 bases aligning to TRBD2. V lost 3 bases to trimming and J lost 8 bases; unmatched junction nucleotides: 14. There are 17 residues in the CDR3. Germline CDR1 and CDR2: LNHDA and SQIVND (reference sequence). The CDR3: CASSILAGEPVEGELFF. Written as DNA, the CDR3 is TGTGCCAGTAGTATCCTAGCGGGCGAGCCGGTCGAGGGGGAGCTGTTTTTT. Combining the CDR3 with reference TRBV19 and TRBJ2-2 gives the whole variable domain DGGITQSPKYLFRKEGQNVTLSCEQNLNHDAMYWYRQDPGQGLRLIYYSQIVNDFQKGDIAEGYSVSREKKESFPLTVTSAQKNPTAFYLCASSILAGEPVEGELFFGEGSRLTVL.

The chain has TRBV7-9 and TRBJ2-1; a weak D match, TRBD2 (6 bases). Germline V gene data show CDR1 as SEHNR and CDR2 as FQNEAQ (reference sequence). V lost 5 bases and J lost 6, with 17 bases in between. The CDR3 is made up of 15 amino acids. CDR3 residues: CASSPGVAGTNEQFF. The CDR3 DNA reads as TGTGCCAGCAGCCCCGGAGTGGCGGGGACCAATGAGCAGTTCTTC.

V usage is TRBV6-2 or TRBV6-3 and J usage is TRBJ1-5, with D possibly being TRBD1 (6 bases). There are 13 residues in the CDR3. V was cut by 6 bases and J by 1 base, with 7 bases left in between. Germline CDR1 is MNHEY and CDR2 is SVGEGT. The CDR3 here is CASSGTSNQPQHF. The CDR3 nucleotides read TGTGCCAGCAGCGGGACAAGCAATCAGCCCCAGCATTTT.

The V gene is TRBV6-5, the J gene TRBJ2-3; the match to TRBD2 covers 9 bases. CDR3 length: 15 residues. Losses at the gene ends were 2 bases for V and 4 bases for J; bases not matched to a gene: 4. Germline-derived CDR1 and CDR2 are MNHEY and SVGAGI. The chain's CDR3 is CASSYDAGGPDTQYF. Written as DNA, the CDR3 is TGTGCCAGCAGTTACGATGCGGGAGGGCCAGATACGCAGTATTTT.

The chain combines TRBV10-1 with TRBJ2-7; D unclear. The CDR3 sequence is 12 residues long. The germline gives CDR1 WNHNN, CDR2 SYGVQD (reference sequence). V dropped 8 bases and J dropped 1 base, with 9 bases sitting between them. The CDR3 spells CASYPGSYEQYF. CDR3 nucleotide sequence: TGCGCCAGCTATCCGGGTTCCTACGAGCAGTACTTC.

This sequence joins TRBV30 and TRBJ2-3; D is unclear. Germline CDR1 is GTSNPN and CDR2 is SVGIG (reference sequence). CDR3 size: 15 residues. V was pared by 2 bases and J by 1 base, with 13 bases between. CDR3 DNA sequence: TGTGCCTGGAGTAGAGACCCTCTAGGCACAGATACGCAGTATTTT. It translates to CAWSRDPLGTDTQYF.

This chain's CDR3 is CASSLSGTSYNEQFF. Here the CDR3 DNA reads TGTGCCAGCAGTTTATCGGGAACTAGTTACAATGAGCAGTTCTTC. The rearrangement links TRBV27 to TRBJ2-1, with D tentatively TRBD2 (5 bases). Trimming removed 0 bases at V and 4 bases at J, with 10 bases between. Germline V gene sequence: CDR1 MNHEY, CDR2 SMNVEV (reference sequence). This CDR3 has 15 residues.

The genes are TRBV5-1 and TRBJ2-7; no definite D call. This CDR3 comprises 11 residues. The germline CDR1 and CDR2 sequences are SGHRS and YFSETQ. V was clipped by 2 bases and J by 3 bases, with 3 bases between them. The CDR3 spells CASSFNYEQYF. The CDR3 coding sequence is TGCGCCAGCAGCTTTAACTACGAGCAGTACTTC.

The rearrangement links TRBV7-2 to TRBJ2-1; 12 bases align to TRBD2. The CDR3 contains 15 residues. The germline gives CDR1 SGHTA, CDR2 FQGNSA. Trimming took 4 bases from V and 9 from J; bases not matched to a gene: 7. The CDR3 DNA sequence: TGTGCCAGCAGCTCGTCTAGCGGGGGGGCCGGTGAGCAGTTCTTC. The encoded protein is CASSSSSGGAGEQFF.

This chain links TRBV5-4 with TRBJ2-7; tentative D call: TRBD1 (5 bases). V dropped 4 bases and J dropped 3 bases, with 17 bases sitting between them. This CDR3 comprises 15 residues. The germline CDR1 and CDR2 sequences are SGHNT and YYREEE (reference sequence). CDR3 sequence: CASSPSLEQVYEQYF. CDR3 DNA: TGTGCCAGCAGCCCCAGTCTCGAACAGGTCTACGAGCAGTACTTC.

V and J are TRBV7-6 and TRBJ2-1, with 11 positions matching TRBD2. Germline loops: CDR1 SGHVS, CDR2 FNYEAQ. The junction had 6 bases not matched to a gene; V was cut back by 5 bases and J by 3 bases. The CDR3 spans 16 residues. CDR3 residues: CASSQLAGDDYNEQFF. The DNA for the CDR3 is TGTGCCAGCAGCCAACTAGCGGGGGATGACTACAATGAGCAGTTCTTC.

The chain recombines TRBV4-2 with TRBJ2-1; no reliable D call. CDR1 and CDR2 (germline): LGHNA, YNFKEQ. The CDR3 is made up of 16 amino acids. V lost 4 bases to trimming and J lost 0 bases, with 13 bases between them. CDR3 amino acids: CASSPDWASSYNEQFF. CDR3 DNA sequence: TGTGCCAGCAGCCCAGACTGGGCGAGCTCCTACAATGAGCAGTTCTTC.

V and J are TRBV10-3 and TRBJ2-3; a weak D match, TRBD1 (7 bases). CDR1 and CDR2 from the germline V gene are ENHRY and SYGVKD. Trimming left V 10 bases short and J 4 bases short, with 18 bases between. The CDR3 contains 14 residues. The CDR3 DNA is TGTGCCACCAGCTCGGACAGGAGGGCAGATACGCAGTATTTT. Protein product: CATSSDRRADTQYF.

The chain has TRBV27 and TRBJ2-3, with a possible D match to TRBD1 (5 bases). In germline, CDR1 is MNHEY, CDR2 SMNVEV (reference sequence). The V end lost 6 bases, the J end lost 0 bases, and 13 bases lay between the germline ends. CDR3 length equals 15 residues. The CDR3 nucleotides are TGTGCCAGCAGCCCGACAGACGCTAGCACAGATACGCAGTATTTT. Translating it yields CASSPTDASTDTQYF.

V and J are TRBV20-1 and TRBJ2-4; D is undetermined. The germline V gene has CDR1 DFQATT and CDR2 SNEGSKA (reference sequence). Trimming stripped 3 bases from V and 8 bases from J, with 8 bases between. The CDR3 consists of 11 residues. The CDR3 reads CSARGQDIQYF. CDR3 coding DNA: TGCAGTGCTAGGGGCCAGGACATTCAGTACTTC.